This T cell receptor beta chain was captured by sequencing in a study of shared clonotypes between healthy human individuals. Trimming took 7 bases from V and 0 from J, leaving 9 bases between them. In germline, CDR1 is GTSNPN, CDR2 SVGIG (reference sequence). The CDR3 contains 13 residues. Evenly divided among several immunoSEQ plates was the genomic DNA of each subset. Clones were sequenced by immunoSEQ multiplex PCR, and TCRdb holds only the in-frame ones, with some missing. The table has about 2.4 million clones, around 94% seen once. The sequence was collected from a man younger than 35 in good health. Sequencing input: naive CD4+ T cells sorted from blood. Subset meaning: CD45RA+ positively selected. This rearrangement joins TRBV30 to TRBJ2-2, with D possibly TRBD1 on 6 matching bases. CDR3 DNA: TGTGCCTTTCGGACAGCGAACACCGGGGAGCTGTTTTTT. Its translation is CAFRTANTGELFF.